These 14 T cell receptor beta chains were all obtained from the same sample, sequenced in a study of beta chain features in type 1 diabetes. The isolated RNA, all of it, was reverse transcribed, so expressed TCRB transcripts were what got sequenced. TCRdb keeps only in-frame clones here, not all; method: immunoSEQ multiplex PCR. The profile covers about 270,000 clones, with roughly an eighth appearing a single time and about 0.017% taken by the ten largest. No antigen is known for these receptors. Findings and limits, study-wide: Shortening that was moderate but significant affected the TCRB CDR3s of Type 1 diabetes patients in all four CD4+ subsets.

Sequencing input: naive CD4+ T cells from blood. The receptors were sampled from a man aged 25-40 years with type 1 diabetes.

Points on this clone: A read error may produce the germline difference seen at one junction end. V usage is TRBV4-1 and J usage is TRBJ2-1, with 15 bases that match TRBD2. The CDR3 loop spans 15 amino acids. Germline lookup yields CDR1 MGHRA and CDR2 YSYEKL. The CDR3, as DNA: TGTGCCAGCAGCAGGGGACTAGCGGGAGGCAATGAGCAGTTCTTC. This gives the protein CASSRGLAGGNEQFF.

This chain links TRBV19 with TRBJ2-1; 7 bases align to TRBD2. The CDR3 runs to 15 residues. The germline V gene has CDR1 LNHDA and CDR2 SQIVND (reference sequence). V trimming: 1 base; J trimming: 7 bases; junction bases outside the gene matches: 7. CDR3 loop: CASSIVVAGSNEQFF. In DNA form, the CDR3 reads TGTGCCAGTAGTATAGTGGTAGCGGGCTCAAATGAGCAGTTCTTC.

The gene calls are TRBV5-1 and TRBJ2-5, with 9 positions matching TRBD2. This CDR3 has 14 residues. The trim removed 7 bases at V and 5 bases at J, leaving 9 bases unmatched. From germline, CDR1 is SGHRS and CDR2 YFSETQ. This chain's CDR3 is CASSAGTSRETQYF. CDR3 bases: TGCGCCAGCTCCGCAGGGACTAGCCGGGAGACCCAGTACTTC.

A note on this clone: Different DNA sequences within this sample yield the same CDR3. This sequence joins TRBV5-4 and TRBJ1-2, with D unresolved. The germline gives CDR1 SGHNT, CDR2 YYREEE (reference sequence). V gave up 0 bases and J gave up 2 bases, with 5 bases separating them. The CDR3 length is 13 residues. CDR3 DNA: TGTGCCAGCAGCTTGGACAGAAACTATGGCTACACCTTC. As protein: CASSLDRNYGYTF.

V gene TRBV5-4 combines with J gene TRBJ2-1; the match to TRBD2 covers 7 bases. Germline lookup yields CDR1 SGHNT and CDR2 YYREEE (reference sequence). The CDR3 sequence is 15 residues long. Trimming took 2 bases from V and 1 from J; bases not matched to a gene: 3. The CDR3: CASSLPGGSYNEQFF. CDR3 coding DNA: TGTGCCAGCAGCTTACCCGGGGGGTCCTACAATGAGCAGTTCTTC.

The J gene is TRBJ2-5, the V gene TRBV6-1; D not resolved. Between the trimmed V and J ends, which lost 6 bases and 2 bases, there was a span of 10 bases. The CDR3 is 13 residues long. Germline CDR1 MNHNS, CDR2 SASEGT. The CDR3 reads CASSAPVQETQYF. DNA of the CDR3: TGTGCCAGCAGCGCTCCGGTACAAGAGACCCAGTACTTC.

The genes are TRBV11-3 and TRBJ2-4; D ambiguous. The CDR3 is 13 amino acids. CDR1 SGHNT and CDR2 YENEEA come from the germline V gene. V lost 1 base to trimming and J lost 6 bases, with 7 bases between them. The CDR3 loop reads CASSLGVGNIQYF. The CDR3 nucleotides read TGTGCCAGCAGCTTAGGAGTTGGAAACATTCAGTACTTC. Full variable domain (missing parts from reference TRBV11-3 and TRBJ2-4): EAGVVQSPRYKIIEKKQPVAFWCNPISGHNTLYWYLQNLGQGPELLIRYENEEAVDDSQLPKDRFSAERLKGVDSTLKIQPAELGDSAVYLCASSLGVGNIQYFGAGTRLSVL.

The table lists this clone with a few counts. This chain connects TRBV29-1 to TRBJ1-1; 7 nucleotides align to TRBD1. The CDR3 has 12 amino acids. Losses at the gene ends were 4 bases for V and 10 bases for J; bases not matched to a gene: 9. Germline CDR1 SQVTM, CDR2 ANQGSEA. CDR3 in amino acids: CSVVRDSYGAFF. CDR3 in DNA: TGCAGCGTTGTTCGGGACAGCTATGGAGCTTTCTTT.

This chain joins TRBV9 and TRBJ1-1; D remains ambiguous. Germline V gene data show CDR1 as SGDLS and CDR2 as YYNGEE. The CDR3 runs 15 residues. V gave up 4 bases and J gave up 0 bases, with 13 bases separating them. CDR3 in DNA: TGTGCCAGCAGCCCGCCAAGCCCCATGAACACTGAAGCTTTCTTT. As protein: CASSPPSPMNTEAFF.

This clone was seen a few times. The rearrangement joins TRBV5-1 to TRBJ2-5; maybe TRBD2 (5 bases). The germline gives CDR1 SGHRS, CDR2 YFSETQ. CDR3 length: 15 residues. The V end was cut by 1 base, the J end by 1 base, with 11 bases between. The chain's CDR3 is CASSLTSNLQETQYF. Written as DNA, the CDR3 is TGCGCCAGCAGCTTGACTAGTAACCTCCAAGAGACCCAGTACTTC. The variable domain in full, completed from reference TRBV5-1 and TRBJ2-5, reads KAGVTQTPRYLIKTRGQQVTLSCSPISGHRSVSWYQQTPGQGLQFLFEYFSETQRNKGNFPGRFSGRQFSNSRSEMNVSTLELGDSALYLCASSLTSNLQETQYFGPGTRLLVL.

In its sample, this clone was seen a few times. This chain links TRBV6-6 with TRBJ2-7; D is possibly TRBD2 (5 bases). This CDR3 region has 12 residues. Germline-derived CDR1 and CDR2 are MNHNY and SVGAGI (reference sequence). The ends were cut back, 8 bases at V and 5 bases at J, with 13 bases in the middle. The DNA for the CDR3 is TGTGCCAGCGCCCCTGGCGGGCACGAGCAGTACTTC. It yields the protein CASAPGGHEQYF.

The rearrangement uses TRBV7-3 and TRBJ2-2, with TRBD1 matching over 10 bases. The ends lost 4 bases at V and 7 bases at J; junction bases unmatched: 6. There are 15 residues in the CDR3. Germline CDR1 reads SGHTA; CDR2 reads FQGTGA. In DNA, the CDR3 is TGTGCCAGCAGCTCAAGACAGGGGGCCGTCGGGGAGCTGTTTTTT. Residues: CASSSRQGAVGELFF. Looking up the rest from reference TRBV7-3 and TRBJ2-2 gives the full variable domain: GAGVSQTPSNKVTEKGKYVELRCDPISGHTALYWYRQSLGQGPEFLIYFQGTGAADDSGLPNDRFFAVRPEGSVSTLKIQRTERGDSAVYLCASSSRQGAVGELFFGEGSRLTVL.

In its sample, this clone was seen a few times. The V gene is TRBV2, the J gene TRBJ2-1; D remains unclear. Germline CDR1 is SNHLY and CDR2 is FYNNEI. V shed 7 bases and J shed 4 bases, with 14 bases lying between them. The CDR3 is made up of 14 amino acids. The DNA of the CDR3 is TGTGCCAGCACTAGACTTAGTTCGTACAATGAGCAGTTCTTC. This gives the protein CASTRLSSYNEQFF. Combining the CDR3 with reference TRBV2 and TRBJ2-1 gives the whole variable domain EPEVTQTPSHQVTQMGQEVILRCVPISNHLYFYWYRQILGQKVEFLVSFYNNEISEKSEIFDDQFSVERPDGSNFTLKIRSTKLEDSAMYFCASTRLSSYNEQFFGPGTRLTVL.

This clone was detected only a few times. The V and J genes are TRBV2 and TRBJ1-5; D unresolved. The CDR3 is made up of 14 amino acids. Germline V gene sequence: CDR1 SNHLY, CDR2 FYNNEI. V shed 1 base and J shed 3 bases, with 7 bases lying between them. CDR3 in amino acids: CASSEGGNNQPQHF. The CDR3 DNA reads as TGTGCCAGCAGTGAAGGCGGGAACAATCAGCCCCAGCATTTT.